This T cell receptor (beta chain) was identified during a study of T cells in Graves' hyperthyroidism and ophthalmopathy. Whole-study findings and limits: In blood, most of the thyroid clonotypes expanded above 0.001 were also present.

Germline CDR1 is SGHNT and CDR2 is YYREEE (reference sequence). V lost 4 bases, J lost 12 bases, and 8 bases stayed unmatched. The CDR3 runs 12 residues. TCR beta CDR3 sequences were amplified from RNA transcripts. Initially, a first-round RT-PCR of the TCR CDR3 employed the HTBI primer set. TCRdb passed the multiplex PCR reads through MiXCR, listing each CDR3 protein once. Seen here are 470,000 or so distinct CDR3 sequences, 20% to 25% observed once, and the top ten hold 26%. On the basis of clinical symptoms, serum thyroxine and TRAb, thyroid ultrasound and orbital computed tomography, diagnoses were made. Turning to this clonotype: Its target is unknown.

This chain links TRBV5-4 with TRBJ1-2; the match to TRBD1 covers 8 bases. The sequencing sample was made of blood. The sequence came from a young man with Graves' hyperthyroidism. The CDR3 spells CASSTGQGRNTF. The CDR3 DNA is TGTGCCAGCAGCACTGGACAGGGAAGGAACACCTTC.